Following are 30 T cell receptor beta chains from one sample sequenced in a study of cytomegalovirus exposure and HLA in healthy donors. It was with 60 Vbeta and 13 Jbeta primers that the PCR ran. The data were produced by immunoSEQ multiplex PCR, yet TCRdb's version contains in-frame clones alone and is incomplete. There are 160,000 or so clones in the sample; roughly three quarters occur only once, and approximately 4.6% lies in the top ten. The material sequenced was PBMCs. The origin of the receptors is a man between 18 and 29 years old in good health and CMV-seropositive.

A few counts support this clone. This chain links TRBV5-6 with TRBJ2-3, with 9 bases lining up with TRBD2. This CDR3 has 15 residues. V shed 0 bases, J shed 1 base, and the junction held 0 bases outside the gene matches. Germline CDR1 is SGHDT and CDR2 is YYEEEE. CDR3 DNA: TGTGCCAGCAGCTTGGTAGCGGGAGGCACAGATACGCAGTATTTT. Translating it yields CASSLVAGGTDTQYF. The full variable domain, completed using reference TRBV5-6 and TRBJ2-3, is DAGVTQSPTHLIKTRGQQVTLRCSPKSGHDTVSWYQQALGQGPQFIFQYYEEEERQRGNFPDRFSGHQFPNYSSELNVNALLLGDSALYLCASSLVAGGTDTQYFGPGTRLTVL.

The rearrangement uses TRBV6-1 and TRBJ2-7; perhaps TRBD1 as D (7 bases). Trimming left V 1 base short and J 2 bases short, with 12 bases between. The CDR3 is 15 amino acids. Germline loops: CDR1 MNHNS, CDR2 SASEGT. For the CDR3, the DNA is TGTGCCAGCAGTGAAGTGACAGGGAGGACCTACGAGCAGTACGTC. Its protein is CASSEVTGRTYEQYV.

This clone was counted between two and nine times. The chain couples TRBV6-1 to TRBJ2-5, with D tentatively TRBD2 (7 bases). Trimming stripped 5 bases from V and 1 base from J, with 11 bases between. Germline-derived CDR1 and CDR2 are MNHNS and SASEGT. This CDR3 is 14 amino acids long. CDR3 region: CASSPRGRQETQYF. CDR3 coding DNA: TGTGCCAGCAGTCCGCGGGGGCGCCAAGAGACCCAGTACTTC.

This rearrangement joins TRBV7-2 to TRBJ1-1, with 8 bases that match TRBD1. Per the germline V gene, CDR1 is SGHTA and CDR2 is FQGNSA. CDR3 length equals 15 residues. The V gene end was trimmed by 4 bases and the J gene end by 1 base; junction bases not matched to a gene: 5. The CDR3 here is CASSYPGQANTEAFF. CDR3 DNA sequence: TGTGCCAGCAGCTATCCGGGACAGGCGAACACTGAAGCTTTCTTT. Complete variable domain (other parts from reference TRBV7-2 and TRBJ1-1): GAGVSQSPSNKVTEKGKDVELRCDPISGHTALYWYRQSLGQGLEFLIYFQGNSAPDKSGLPSDRFSAERTGGSVSTLTIQRTQQEDSAVYLCASSYPGQANTEAFFGQGTRLTVV.

The chain links TRBV19 to TRBJ2-7; TRBD1 agrees at 8 bases. The CDR3 spans 15 residues. V lost 5 bases to trimming and J lost 6 bases; unmatched junction nucleotides: 12. The germline V gene has CDR1 LNHDA and CDR2 SQIVND (reference sequence). The CDR3 DNA reads TGTGCCAGTAGTCCCCGGGACAGGCGTCTTCCCGAGCAGTACGTC. Translation: CASSPRDRRLPEQYV.

The rearrangement uses TRBV6-1 and TRBJ2-7, with TRBD1 matching over 10 bases. Germline loops: CDR1 MNHNS, CDR2 SASEGT. CDR3 length: 12 amino acids. Here the CDR3 DNA reads TGTGCCAGTAACGGACAGGGGGAAAGCAGTAGGGTC. Protein sequence: CASNGQGESSRV.

This chain links TRBV7-8 with TRBJ1-3; 8 bases are a match to TRBD1. This CDR3 region has 15 residues. Germline CDR1 SGHVS, CDR2 FQNEAQ. After removal of 6 bases from V and 4 bases from J, the junction contained 8 bases not matched to a gene. CDR3 nucleotides: TGTGCCAGCAGACTCGGACAGGGTTCCGGAAACACCATATATTTT. Its protein product is CASRLGQGSGNTIYF.

The rearrangement links TRBV5-1 to TRBJ2-3; 12 bases line up with TRBD1. CDR3 length equals 16 residues. Germline CDR1 reads SGHRS; CDR2 reads YFSETQ. The ends lost 4 bases at V and 4 bases at J; junction bases unmatched: 7. DNA of the CDR3: TGCGCCAGCAGCATGGGACAGGGGGCGAGGGCAGATACGCAGTATTTT. Translating gives CASSMGQGARADTQYF.

CDR3 sequence reads: CASSESPYGMGTEAFF. The CDR3 DNA sequence: TGTGCCAGCAGTGAAAGCCCCTACGGGATGGGCACTGAAGCTTTCTTT. This rearrangement joins TRBV6-1 to TRBJ1-1; D is uncertain. This CDR3 region has 16 residues. V was cut by 2 bases and J by 4 bases, with 17 bases left in between. Germline loops: CDR1 MNHNS, CDR2 SASEGT.

The gene calls are TRBV21-1 and TRBJ2-1; the D call TRBD2 from the table was never checked on the DNA. TRBV21-1 is a documented pseudogene. The CDR3 contains 15 residues. The CDR3 here is CASSKGLAGVNEQFF. CDR3 nucleotides: TGTGCCAGCAGCAAAGGACTAGCGGGAGTCAATGAGCAGTTCTTC.

The V gene is TRBV10-3, the J gene TRBJ2-7; 12 nucleotides match TRBD2. Trimming at V came to 0 bases and at J to 5 bases, leaving 5 bases not matched to a gene. Germline CDR1 ENHRY, CDR2 SYGVKD. The CDR3 consists of 16 residues. For the CDR3, the DNA is TGTGCCATCAGTGAGTCTAGACTAGCGGGAGAGAACGAGCAGTACGTC. This translates into CAISESRLAGENEQYV.

The chain is built from TRBV5-4 and TRBJ2-5; D unclear. This CDR3 has 15 amino acids. Per the germline V gene, CDR1 is SGHNT and CDR2 is YYREEE (reference sequence). Trimming stripped 1 base from V and 5 bases from J, with 15 bases between. The CDR3 loop is CASSLPVTYGETQYF. The CDR3 DNA reads as TGTGCCAGCAGCTTGCCTGTCACCTACGGGGAGACCCAGTACTTC.

This rearrangement joins TRBV12-5 to TRBJ1-5, with 9 bases fitting TRBD1. Losses at the gene ends were 5 bases for V and 3 bases for J; bases not matched to a gene: 14. The CDR3 is made up of 18 amino acids. Germline loops: CDR1 LGHNT, CDR2 FRNRAP. In nucleotides, the CDR3 is TGTGCTAGTGGTCCGGCCCCCGGACAGGGGAGTTCCAATCAGCCCCAGCATTTT. Translation gives CASGPAPGQGSSNQPQHF.

This chain connects TRBV2 to TRBJ1-2, with a weak D call TRBD1 (6 bases). This CDR3 is built from 11 residues. Trimming cost V 9 bases and J 6 bases, with 11 bases left between them. CDR1 is SNHLY, CDR2 FYNNEI, per germline. Written as DNA, the CDR3 is TGTGCCAGTCCGAGGGGGAATGGCTACACCTTC. Its translation: CASPRGNGYTF.

The rearrangement links TRBV5-5 to TRBJ2-5; tentative D call: TRBD2 (5 bases). Germline V CDR1 and CDR2: SGHKS, YYEKEE (reference sequence). The V gene lost 2 bases and the J gene lost 5 bases, with 13 bases spanning the gap. The CDR3 is 14 residues long. CDR3 DNA: TGTGCCAGCAGCTTATCAGGACGCGGGGAGACCCAGTACTTC. It specifies CASSLSGRGETQYF.

This rearrangement joins TRBV6-6 to TRBJ1-5; the match to TRBD1 covers 7 bases. The V gene end was trimmed by 5 bases and the J gene end by 5 bases; junction bases not matched to a gene: 12. CDR3 length: 16 amino acids. CDR1 MNHNY and CDR2 SVGAGI come from the germline V gene (reference sequence). The CDR3: CASSQPVGQLDQPQHF. For the CDR3, the DNA is TGTGCCAGCAGTCAACCCGTGGGACAGCTTGATCAGCCCCAGCATTTT.

This chain uses TRBV28 with TRBJ1-2; D possibly corresponds to TRBD1 (5 bases). V dropped 5 bases and J dropped 8 bases, with 15 bases sitting between them. This CDR3 spans 13 amino acids. Germline CDR1 MDHEN, CDR2 SYDVKM. The CDR3 here is CASSAGPAGGYTF. The CDR3 DNA is TGTGCCAGCAGTGCGGGACCCGCGGGAGGCTACACCTTC.

The V call is TRBV6-1, the J call TRBJ2-2; 12 bases fit TRBD1. V lost 7 bases and J lost 7; bases outside the gene matches: 7. The CDR3 totals 15 residues. Per the germline V gene, CDR1 is MNHNS and CDR2 is SASEGT. Here the CDR3 reads CASIKGQGAGGELFF. The CDR3 bases are TGTGCCAGCATCAAGGGACAGGGGGCGGGCGGGGAGCTGTTTTTT.

This clone was recorded a few times. This chain joins TRBV28 and TRBJ1-1; D is unclear. The CDR3 runs to 12 residues. The germline V gene encodes CDR1 MDHEN and CDR2 SYDVKM. Trimming cost V 7 bases and J 1 base, with 7 bases left between them. The CDR3 DNA reads TGTGCCAGCATGGCCCCGAACACTGAAGCTTTCTTT. As protein: CASMAPNTEAFF.

V and J are TRBV2 and TRBJ1-1; D might be TRBD1 (5 bases). Germline-derived CDR1 and CDR2 are SNHLY and FYNNEI. V was cut by 0 bases and J by 4 bases, with 15 bases left in between. There are 16 residues in the CDR3. The CDR3 bases are TGTGCCAGCAGTGAAGCGCTTCAGGGATACGGCACTGAAGCTTTCTTT. As protein: CASSEALQGYGTEAFF.

This rearrangement joins TRBV28 to TRBJ2-7; D call uncertain. This CDR3 is 14 amino acids long. Deletions cut 3 bases from V and 2 bases from J, with 11 bases between. The germline gives CDR1 MDHEN, CDR2 SYDVKM. Written as DNA, the CDR3 is TGTGCCAGCAGTTTTCGAACAGATGCCTACGAGCAGTACGTC. Translating gives CASSFRTDAYEQYV.

V is TRBV19 and J is TRBJ2-5, with D perhaps matching TRBD2 (5 bases). This CDR3 spans 13 amino acids. The V and J ends lost 6 bases and 5 bases respectively, with 13 bases between them. CDR1 and CDR2 from the germline V gene are LNHDA and SQIVND (reference sequence). The CDR3, as DNA: TGTGCCAGTAGCTCACTAGGGTGGGAGACCCAGTACTTC. Protein product: CASSSLGWETQYF.

The J gene is TRBJ2-1, the V gene TRBV7-6, with a tentative D call TRBD2 (6 bases). The length of the CDR3 is 14 residues. Germline V gives CDR1 SGHVS, CDR2 FNYEAQ. Trimming stripped 7 bases from V and 0 bases from J, with 10 bases between. CDR3 nucleotides: TGTGCCAGCACCCCAGCGGGCTCCTACAATGAGCAGTTCTTC. Protein: CASTPAGSYNEQFF.

This chain joins TRBV7-6 and TRBJ1-1; 8 nucleotides agree with TRBD1. With 5 bases clipped from V and 1 base from J, the junction kept 6 bases outside the gene matches. The CDR3 runs to 15 residues. The germline V gene encodes CDR1 SGHVS and CDR2 FNYEAQ. DNA of the CDR3: TGTGCCAGCAGCCCCGAGACAGGGGCGAACACTGAAGCTTTCTTT. Protein: CASSPETGANTEAFF.

The chain has TRBV5-1 and TRBJ2-5, with TRBD1 as a possible D gene (5 bases). The germline V gene has CDR1 SGHRS and CDR2 YFSETQ. The CDR3 has 14 amino acids. Trimming took off 0 bases at V and 3 bases at J, with 9 bases between the two ends. In DNA, the CDR3 is TGCGCCAGCAGCTTGGGGACAACAAAAGAGACCCAGTACTTC. This translates into CASSLGTTKETQYF.

V gene TRBV6-1 combines with J gene TRBJ2-5; no clear D. V dropped 7 bases and J dropped 5 bases, with 8 bases sitting between them. CDR3 length: 11 amino acids. Per the germline V gene, CDR1 is MNHNS and CDR2 is SASEGT. In DNA form, the CDR3 reads TGTGCCAGCACCAGATGGGAGACCCAGTACTTC. It translates to CASTRWETQYF.

This clone was observed a handful of times. The chain joins TRBV5-8 to TRBJ1-5, with 9 bases identical to TRBD1. V was pared by 4 bases and J by 2 bases, with 7 bases of the junction left unmatched. CDR3 length: 16 amino acids. The germline gives CDR1 SGHTS, CDR2 YDEGEE. This CDR3 is CASSPFGQGRNQPQHF. For the CDR3, the DNA is TGTGCCAGCAGCCCATTTGGACAGGGGCGCAATCAGCCCCAGCATTTT.

V usage is TRBV29-1 and J usage is TRBJ1-2, with 7 bases that match TRBD1. This CDR3 spans 13 amino acids. Germline trimming cut 3 bases from V and 4 bases from J; bases unmatched to any gene: 5. Germline V gene sequence: CDR1 SQVTM, CDR2 ANQGSEA. This chain's CDR3 is CSVETGNLYGYTF. CDR3 sequence (DNA): TGCAGCGTTGAGACAGGGAATCTCTATGGCTACACCTTC.

This chain links TRBV29-1 with TRBJ2-1, with D tentatively TRBD2 (5 bases). The V end was cut by 4 bases, the J end by 6 bases, with 10 bases between. This CDR3 has 12 residues. CDR1 and CDR2 from the germline V gene are SQVTM and ANQGSEA. For the CDR3, the DNA is TGCAGCGTTGGAAGGGAGAGCAATGAGCAGTTCTTC. As protein: CSVGRESNEQFF.

V is TRBV6-5 and J is TRBJ1-1; 9 bases fit TRBD1. Trimming took 7 bases from V and 11 from J; bases not matched to a gene: 8. CDR3 size: 12 residues. Germline lookup yields CDR1 MNHEY and CDR2 SVGAGI. The CDR3 bases are TGTGCCAGCATTACAGGGGGCGGCTTGGCTTTCTTT. Protein: CASITGGGLAFF.